The rows below give T cell receptor beta chains drawn from one sample of a study of OX40 agonist ivuxolimab in advanced cancers. Profiled with immunoSEQ multiplex PCR; TCRdb holds only in-frame clones, not every one. The sample has approximately 60,000 clones, approximately 78% seen once. The sequenced sample was CD4+ or CD8+ T cells sorted from blood, obtained in a trial of the OX40 agonist ivuxolimab. Every receptor here comes from an adult with an advanced solid tumor such as melanoma, head and neck, liver or kidney cancer. Both conserved end residues are part of each CDR3. The order of the fields is V gene, D gene, J gene, clone size, CDR3 protein, CDR3 DNA. D genes are given only for firm matches. Clone size appears in some rows only: once, few, many, or a class for an expanded clone.

>TRBV19|-|TRBJ1-6|once
CASSSPHDSPLHF
TGTGCCAGTAGCTCCCCCCATGATTCACCCCTCCACTTT
>TRBV27|TRBD1|TRBJ2-6|-
CASSRAPGQTTGANVLTF
TGTGCCAGCAGTCGCGCCCCGGGACAGACAACTGGGGCCAACGTCCTGACTTTC
>TRBV7-2|-|TRBJ2-1|once
CASGDRNNEQFF
TGTGCCAGCGGAGACAGAAACAATGAGCAGTTCTTC
>TRBV11-2|TRBD1|TRBJ1-4|-
CASSSPPGQAELFF
TGTGCCAGCAGCTCCCCCCCGGGACAGGCGGAACTGTTTTTT
>TRBV7-2|-|TRBJ2-5|-
CASSSPGSQETQYF
TGTGCCAGCAGCTCCCCAGGAAGCCAAGAGACCCAGTACTTC
>TRBV5-1|TRBD1|TRBJ1-1|-
CASSLGRGQGHMIMNTEAFF
TGCGCCAGCAGCTTGGGGAGGGGGCAGGGCCATATGATAATGAACACTGAAGCTTTCTTT
>TRBV4-1|TRBD1|TRBJ1-5|-
CASSQVGQGASNQPQHF
TGCGCCAGCAGCCAAGTAGGACAGGGGGCGAGCAATCAGCCCCAGCATTTT
>TRBV11-2|-|TRBJ1-1|-
CASRLWMRGANTEAFF
TGTGCCAGCAGACTTTGGATGCGGGGGGCGAACACTGAAGCTTTCTTT
>TRBV6-5|-|TRBJ2-7|once
CASSFPAGQGGEQYF
TGTGCCAGCAGTTTCCCGGCGGGGCAGGGAGGCGAGCAGTACTTC
>TRBV2|-|TRBJ1-2|-
CAIQTGGNYGYTF
TGTGCCATCCAGACAGGCGGAAACTATGGCTACACCTTC
>TRBV7-9|TRBD1|TRBJ1-3|-
CASSPGQMSGNTIYF
TGTGCCAGCAGCCCGGGACAGATGTCTGGAAACACCATATATTTT
>TRBV4-1|-|TRBJ1-1|once
CASSQESSRLTVDTEAFF
TGCGCCAGCAGCCAAGAATCCTCGCGGCTGACGGTCGACACTGAAGCTTTCTTT
>TRBV6-5|-|TRBJ1-1|once
CASSAEGKNTEAFF
TGTGCCAGCAGTGCCGAGGGAAAGAACACTGAAGCTTTCTTT
>TRBV7-9|TRBD1|TRBJ1-2|-
CASSFPGTGYGYTF
TGTGCCAGCAGCTTCCCAGGGACAGGCTATGGCTACACCTTC
>TRBV6-5|-|TRBJ2-5|-
CASSQGLARTQYF
TGTGCCAGCAGTCAGGGCCTAGCTCGGACCCAGTACTTC
>TRBV5-5|-|TRBJ2-7|-
CASSLVRAALSYEQYF
TGTGCCAGCAGCTTGGTTCGTGCAGCATTATCCTACGAGCAGTACTTC
>TRBV19|-|TRBJ2-3|-
CASSRLGQPTDTQYF
TGTGCCAGTAGTCGCTTGGGACAACCCACAGATACGCAGTATTTT
>TRBV19|TRBD2|TRBJ2-1|once
CASRRAGSSYNEQFF
TGTGCCAGTAGGAGAGCGGGGAGCTCCTACAATGAGCAGTTCTTC
>TRBV19|-|TRBJ2-3|-
CASSRGIQHTDTQYF
TGTGCCAGTAGTCGGGGCATCCAACACACAGATACGCAGTATTTT
>TRBV2|-|TRBJ2-2|-
CASSEMTAFGFTGELFF
TGTGCCAGCAGTGAAATGACGGCCTTCGGGTTCACCGGGGAGCTGTTTTTT
>TRBV27|TRBD1|TRBJ1-1|once
CASSLYQGARTEAFF
TGTGCCAGCAGTTTATATCAGGGGGCTCGGACTGAAGCTTTCTTT
>TRBV7-6|-|TRBJ1-1|-
CASSPNHFSGAEAFF
TGTGCCAGCAGCCCGAATCATTTTTCGGGGGCGGAAGCTTTCTTT
>TRBV9|-|TRBJ2-1|-
CASSVGRWRNEQFF
TGTGCCAGCAGCGTTGGTCGTTGGCGCAATGAGCAGTTCTTC
>TRBV4-1|-|TRBJ1-2|-
CASTQIPPSAITNYGYTF
TGCGCCAGCACCCAAATCCCCCCTTCGGCGATTACTAACTATGGCTACACCTTC
>TRBV5-5|-|TRBJ1-4|-
CASSLLGIATNEKLFF
TGTGCCAGCAGCTTGCTGGGGATTGCAACTAATGAAAAACTGTTTTTT